This TCR beta chain was identified in a study of T cell repertoires in cytomegalovirus infection. Study at large: Indications of both CMV infection and matching HLA type were provided by public TCR beta signatures.

Germline-derived CDR1 and CDR2 are MDHEN and SYDVKM. This CDR3 comprises 18 residues. The ends lost 1 base at V and 5 bases at J; junction bases unmatched: 15. MiXCR, run by TCRdb on the reads, gives a single entry per CDR3 protein. Among 80,000 to 130,000 distinct CDR3 sequences listed, 20% to 30% were seen once. This clonotype has ten or more counts. This clonotype originated in a human donor in good health (CMV status not recorded). Some clones in this sample may be carry-over from other donors' samples. The chain links TRBV28 to TRBJ2-7; 9 bases are a match to TRBD1. Sequences were obtained from CD8+ T cells from PBMCs. CDR3 DNA: TGTGCCAGCAGTTTATCCCCCGGGGGAGACAGGGGGTACGACGAGCAGTACTTC. Translation gives CASSLSPGGDRGYDEQYF.